The 5 T cell receptor beta chains below come from one sample, sequenced in a study of blood T cell repertoires in COVID-19. The protocol was immunoSEQ multiplex PCR, while the TCRdb copy is restricted to in-frame clones and leaves out a portion. The table has approximately 200,000 clones, 80% to 85% seen once. The sequencing input was peripheral blood. Receptor source: a woman in her twenties or thirties with acute or convalescent COVID-19.

This chain connects TRBV6-1 to TRBJ2-5; D gene unclear. Trimming stripped 2 bases from V and 7 bases from J, with 11 bases between. Germline assignment: CDR1 MNHNS and CDR2 SASEGT. The CDR3 spans 13 residues. The CDR3 spells CASSEPLSLTQYF. CDR3 bases: TGTGCCAGCAGTGAACCCCTTTCCCTGACCCAGTACTTC.

The V gene is TRBV7-9, the J gene TRBJ2-5; D ambiguous. V was trimmed by 1 base and J by 5 bases, leaving 5 bases between them. Germline V gene sequence: CDR1 SEHNR, CDR2 FQNEAQ (reference sequence). The CDR3 covers 12 residues. CDR3 in DNA: TGTGCCAGCAGCTTAGTTTCGGAGACCCAGTACTTC. This sequence encodes CASSLVSETQYF.

The V gene is TRBV27, the J gene TRBJ1-2, with D possibly being TRBD1 (5 bases). The CDR3 totals 13 residues. CDR1 is MNHEY, CDR2 SMNVEV, per germline (reference sequence). V lost 6 bases and J lost 4, with 12 bases in between. The CDR3 bases are TGTGCCAGCAGCAAGGGGAGGGTCTATGGCTACACCTTC. Translated, it gives CASSKGRVYGYTF.

Only a few counts were recorded for this clone. The V and J genes are TRBV6-1 and TRBJ2-1; TRBD2 aligns across 10 bases. There are 15 residues in the CDR3. Germline CDR1 is MNHNS and CDR2 is SASEGT. V was pared by 1 base and J by 3 bases, with 0 bases of the junction left unmatched. Here the CDR3 DNA reads TGTGCCAGCAGTGAAGGGACTAGCGGCTACAATGAGCAGTTCTTC. Protein product: CASSEGTSGYNEQFF.

This clone appeared a few times. The chain couples TRBV4-3 to TRBJ1-4; 7 positions agree with TRBD1. Germline-derived CDR1 and CDR2 are LGHNA and YSLEER. V gave up 1 base and J gave up 8 bases; unmatched junction bases: 7. The CDR3 loop spans 15 amino acids. The CDR3 DNA is TGCGCCAGCAGCCAAGGAGGGGGCTTTAACGAAAAACTGTTTTTT. The encoded protein is CASSQGGGFNEKLFF.